Listed below are T cell receptor beta chains from one sample, sequenced in a study of early T cells in non-severe SARS-CoV-2 infection. In TCRdb, the 5' RACE reads were re-called with MiXCR into one record per CDR3 protein. The data hold more than 75,000 distinct CDR3 sequences, with roughly an eighth observed a single time. The sample taken for sequencing was whole blood. Every receptor here comes from an adult who was a healthcare worker with PCR-confirmed SARS-CoV-2 infection or an uninfected control (not recorded which). The CDR3 runs from the conserved cysteine through the conserved F or W. Fields, in order: clone size, J gene, D gene, V gene, CDR3 DNA, CDR3 protein. A D gene is named only where the DNA matches it firmly. Clone size is given for some rows only: seen once, a few or many times, or a class if the clone is expanded.

>many|TRBJ2-2|NA|TRBV6-1
TGTGCCAGCAGTGAACATCCTGGGTCCACCGGGGAGCTGTTTTTT
CASSEHPGSTGELFF
>many|TRBJ1-1|TRBD1|TRBV6-1
TGTGCCAGCAGTGAATCTTGGACAGGGAACACTGAAGCTTTCTTT
CASSESWTGNTEAFF
>NA|TRBJ2-1|TRBD1|TRBV12-3/TRBV12-4
TGTACCAGCAGCCTTACAGGGGGCCCCGACAATGAGCAGTTCTTC
CTSSLTGGPDNEQFF
>NA|TRBJ1-6|NA|TRBV2
TGTGCCAGCGGATCGAAAACTTGGGGGAGTTCATCCCTCCACTTT
CASGSKTWGSSSLHF
>few|TRBJ2-7|NA|TRBV5-1
TGCGCCAGCAGCTTGGGGCAGGTTTTTGACGAGCAGTACTTC
CASSLGQVFDEQYF
>many|TRBJ2-1|NA|TRBV7-2
TGTGCCAGCAGCGAACGTCAGATTCGGCAGTTCTTC
CASSERQIRQFF
>NA|TRBJ1-3|NA|TRBV7-9
TGTGCCAGCAGCTTATCGACCTCTGGAAACACCAAATATTTT
CASSLSTSGNTKYF
>NA|TRBJ1-2|NA|TRBV10-2
TGCGCCAGCAGTGGTAGAGGGGGAACTTATGGCTACACCTTC
CASSGRGGTYGYTF
>many|TRBJ2-1|NA|TRBV29-1
TGCAGCGTTGAGGGGGGTAACTCCTACAATGAGCAGTTCTTC
CSVEGGNSYNEQFF
>NA|TRBJ2-7|NA|TRBV30
TGTGCCTGTACCTTAGCAGGAGCCTACGAGCAGTACTTC
CACTLAGAYEQYF
>NA|TRBJ1-3|NA|TRBV11-2
TGTGCCAGCAGCTTAGATCCCATATCAGACTACTCTGGAAACACCATATATTTT
CASSLDPISDYSGNTIYF
>few|TRBJ1-2|TRBD1|TRBV7-8
TGTGCCAGCAGCTTAGCTGGGACAGGGGGGAATTATGGCTACACCTTC
CASSLAGTGGNYGYTF
>NA|TRBJ2-7|TRBD1|TRBV2
TGTGCCACCCGGGACAGCTACGAGCAGTACTTC
CATRDSYEQYF
>many|TRBJ2-3|NA|TRBV3-1
TGTGCCAGCAGCCAAGTTTATGGGGGCGGCACAGATACGCAGTATTTT
CASSQVYGGGTDTQYF
>NA|TRBJ1-2|TRBD1|TRBV10-3
TGTGCCATCACCTCGGGGGACAGGGGAGACTATGGCTACACCTTC
CAITSGDRGDYGYTF
>many|TRBJ2-1|NA|TRBV19
TGTGCCAGTAGTAGGGGGTTTCAGGCCTACAATGAGCAGTTCTTC
CASSRGFQAYNEQFF
>many|TRBJ2-7|TRBD2|TRBV7-9
TGTGCCAGCAGCCGTAATCGACTAGCGGGAGGGCAATACGAGCAGTACTTC
CASSRNRLAGGQYEQYF
>NA|TRBJ2-1|NA|TRBV30
TGTACAGAGTGGGGAGGGGGGAATGAGCAGTTCTTC
CTEWGGGNEQFF
>few|TRBJ2-1|NA|TRBV24-1
TGTGCCACCAGTGATAACCCCCGGACTGAGCAGTTCTTC
CATSDNPRTEQFF
>few|TRBJ1-2|NA|TRBV27
TGTGCCAGCAGTTTCGCCGACAGGACCTATGGCTACACCTTC
CASSFADRTYGYTF
>few|TRBJ2-3|NA|TRBV27
TGTGCCAGCAGTTTATCGTTAGATACGCAGTATTTT
CASSLSLDTQYF
>NA|TRBJ1-2|NA|TRBV5-1
TGCGCCAGCAGCTTGGGGGGACCTTCCGTCAGCGGCTACACCTTC
CASSLGGPSVSGYTF
>NA|TRBJ2-7|TRBD1|TRBV29-1
TGCGGCGTCCGCACCGGGACAGACTACGAGCAGTACTTC
CGVRTGTDYEQYF
>few|TRBJ2-7|TRBD1|TRBV10-3
TGTGCCATCAGAGGACAGGGATCCTCCTACGAGCAGTACTTC
CAIRGQGSSYEQYF
>NA|TRBJ2-7|TRBD1|TRBV29-1
TGCAGCGTTAAGGGACAGTCCTACGAGCAGTACTTC
CSVKGQSYEQYF
>NA|TRBJ1-1|NA|TRBV28
TGTGCCAGCAGTTCAAACATGAACACTGAAGCTTTCTTT
CASSSNMNTEAFF
>few|TRBJ1-5|NA|TRBV28
TGTGCCAGCATCCAACAGGGAGTCGGGCAGCCCCAGCATTTT
CASIQQGVGQPQHF
>NA|TRBJ2-7|TRBD1|TRBV4-1
TGCGCCAGCAGCCCCCAGCAAGGGGGCCCGTACGAGCAGTACTTC
CASSPQQGGPYEQYF
>NA|TRBJ2-3|NA|TRBV4-1
TGCGCCAGCAGCCTCGGACTCCTTTCGGGTTCTACAGATACGCAGTATTTT
CASSLGLLSGSTDTQYF
>NA|TRBJ1-1|NA|TRBV18
TGTGCCAGCTCACCCCCAGGACGGTTGACTGAAGCTTTCTTT
CASSPPGRLTEAFF
>many|TRBJ2-7|TRBD2|TRBV7-2
TGTGCCAGCAGCTTAGGGGCTAGCGGGGGTTCAACACCCTACGAGCAGTACTTC
CASSLGASGGSTPYEQYF
>NA|TRBJ2-7|NA|TRBV7-2
TGTGCCAGCAGCTTAGAGGGGGTCTCCTCCTACGAGCAGTACTTC
CASSLEGVSSYEQYF
>few|TRBJ2-7|NA|TRBV10-2
TGCGCCAGTTCCCCCGTTGGGTACGAGCAGTACTTC
CASSPVGYEQYF
>few|TRBJ1-6|NA|TRBV4-2
TGTGCCAGCAGCCAGGGACAAGATAATTCACCCCTCCACTTT
CASSQGQDNSPLHF
>once|TRBJ2-5|NA|TRBV4-1
TGCGCCAGCAGCCAAGGCCCGCTAGAGACCCAGTACTTC
CASSQGPLETQYF
>NA|TRBJ1-5|TRBD1|TRBV19
TGTGCCAGTAGTCCTGACAGGGGCCAGCCCCAGCATTTT
CASSPDRGQPQHF
>many|TRBJ2-3|TRBD1|TRBV29-1
TGCAGCGTTGTTCGGACAGGGGCTAGCACAGATACGCAGTATTTT
CSVVRTGASTDTQYF
>NA|TRBJ1-1|NA|TRBV20-1
TGCAGTGCCCAAAACCTGGGCAGGGGGAACACTGAAGCTTTCTTT
CSAQNLGRGNTEAFF
>many|TRBJ2-1|TRBD2|TRBV7-2
TGTGCCAGCAGCTATAGACTGGGCGGGAGCAATGAGCAGTTCTTC
CASSYRLGGSNEQFF
>few|TRBJ1-1|TRBD1|TRBV20-1
TGCAGTGCTACCGGGACAGGGGGCATGCGGAACACTGAAGCTTTCTTT
CSATGTGGMRNTEAFF
>NA|TRBJ2-2|NA|TRBV5-1
TGCGCCAGCAGCTCCGGACAAAACACCGGGGAGCTGTTTTTT
CASSSGQNTGELFF
>many|TRBJ2-4|TRBD2|TRBV6-1
TGTGCCAGCACCAAGGCTAGCGGGTCGGCGGAAAACATTCAGTACTTC
CASTKASGSAENIQYF
>many|TRBJ1-1|NA|TRBV6-6
TGTGCCAGCAGTTATCACTACTCGGAGAACACTGAAGCTTTCTTT
CASSYHYSENTEAFF
>NA|TRBJ2-1|TRBD1|TRBV28
TGTGCCAGCAGTCCTCTAGGACAGGGGGCACATGAGCAGTTCTTC
CASSPLGQGAHEQFF
>few|TRBJ2-2|TRBD2|TRBV3-1
TGTGCCAGCAGCCAACCGAAAAGAGCGGGGGATACGAACACCGGGGAGCTGTTTTTT
CASSQPKRAGDTNTGELFF
>NA|TRBJ1-2|NA|TRBV5-1
TGCGCCAGCAGCTTGGTCCCAGACGACTATGGCTACACCTTC
CASSLVPDDYGYTF
>NA|TRBJ2-7|TRBD1|TRBV12-3/TRBV12-4
TGTGCCAGCAGAAGACAGGGGGCGAAGGAGCAGTACTTC
CASRRQGAKEQYF
>few|TRBJ2-3|NA|TRBV2
TGTGCCAGCAGTGATCGGAGCGGAGATACGCAGTATTTT
CASSDRSGDTQYF
>few|TRBJ1-1|NA|TRBV5-1
TGCGCCAGCAGCTTAGAGAACATGAACACTGAAGCTTTCTTT
CASSLENMNTEAFF
>few|TRBJ2-3|NA|TRBV11-2
TGTGCCAGCAGCCACACAGATACGCAGTATTTT
CASSHTDTQYF